This paragraph reports one TCR beta chain. Germline CDR1 is SGHAT and CDR2 is FQNNGV. Trimming removed 0 bases at V and 9 bases at J, with 9 bases between. The length of the CDR3 is 13 residues. The sample originates from a study of blood T cell repertoires in COVID-19. Study-level information: There were acute and convalescent COVID-19 samples, and they came from the United States, Italy and Spain. The analysed material was cDNA or gDNA that came from T cells, B-cell-depleted T cells, or PBMCs.

Authors' processing steps: Estimates of nucleated cell counts were drawn from the amplification of reference gene primers. The assay was immunoSEQ multiplex PCR, and TCRdb's table has in-frame clones only and misses some. Clone size and V and J calls were adopted from that table, with D and trimming inferred from the DNA. The sample lists more than 200,000 clones; roughly 84% were seen once. This chain joins TRBV11-2 and TRBJ2-1; maybe TRBD2 (5 bases). Input material: peripheral blood. This TCR was sampled from a man aged 35-49 years with acute or convalescent COVID-19. CDR3 coding DNA: TGTGCCAGCAGCTTAGAAGGGAGTGGTGAGCAGTTCTTC. Its translation is CASSLEGSGEQFF.